The 6 T cell receptor beta chains given below trace back to one sample, sequenced in a study of early T cells in non-severe SARS-CoV-2 infection. TCRdb recomputed calls from the 5' RACE reads with MiXCR, one row per CDR3 protein. The table shows some 30,000 distinct CDR3 sequences, with about 5% occurring only once. Sequenced input: whole blood. The receptors originated from an adult who was a healthcare worker with PCR-confirmed SARS-CoV-2 infection or an uninfected control (not recorded which).

This clonotype was seen more than once but under ten times. The J gene is TRBJ2-7, the V gene TRBV28; TRBD2 matches 7 bases. The junction had 6 bases not matched to a gene; V was cut back by 5 bases and J by 2 bases. Germline V gene sequence: CDR1 MDHEN, CDR2 SYDVKM. The CDR3 sequence is 14 residues long. The CDR3 DNA reads TGTGCCAGCAGTGGAGCGGGACTTACCTACGAGCAGTACTTC. Translated, it gives CASSGAGLTYEQYF.

This clonotype was counted ten times or more. The chain carries TRBV11-1 and TRBJ1-1; 9 bases align to TRBD1. The V segment lost 1 base and the J segment 9 bases; nucleotides outside the gene matches: 3. CDR1 and CDR2 from the germline V gene are SGHAT and FQDESV (reference sequence). CDR3 length equals 13 residues. CDR3 loop: CASSLGTGDQAFF. The CDR3, as DNA: TGTGCCAGCAGCTTAGGGACAGGGGATCAAGCTTTCTTT.

This clonotype was picked up a small number of times. The chain is built from TRBV12-3 or TRBV12-4 and TRBJ2-7; D possibly corresponds to TRBD1 (5 bases). This CDR3 region has 14 residues. The ends were cut back, 5 bases at V and 1 base at J, with 12 bases in the middle. The CDR3 sequence: CASSPNGHSYEQYF. In DNA, the CDR3 is TGTGCCAGCAGTCCGAATGGACATTCCTACGAGCAGTACTTC.

This clonotype has a count of ten or more. The chain employs TRBV4-2 and TRBJ2-2, with D possibly TRBD1 on 5 matching bases. The V end was cut by 0 bases, the J end by 6 bases, with 5 bases between. Per the germline V gene, CDR1 is LGHNA and CDR2 is YNFKEQ. CDR3 length: 13 amino acids. The chain's CDR3 is CASSQDRAGELFF. The CDR3 DNA follows: TGTGCCAGCAGCCAAGACAGGGCCGGGGAGCTGTTTTTT.

This clonotype occurred many times. This sequence joins TRBV12-3 or TRBV12-4 and TRBJ1-1, with D possibly TRBD1 on 5 matching bases. This CDR3 is built from 17 residues. Trimming left V 5 bases short and J 0 bases short, with 19 bases between. The chain's CDR3 is CASSPWAGRGVNTEAFF. Written as DNA, the CDR3 is TGTGCCAGCAGTCCCTGGGCAGGGCGGGGGGTGAACACTGAAGCTTTCTTT.

This clonotype was observed at least ten times. The gene calls are TRBV11-2 and TRBJ2-1; D gene ambiguous. Trimming took off 5 bases at V and 6 bases at J, with 17 bases between the two ends. The germline CDR1 and CDR2 sequences are SGHAT and FQNNGV. The CDR3 sequence is 15 residues long. The CDR3 bases are TGTGCCAGCAGCACCCTGGACGCAATTCTCAATGAGCAGTTCTTC. Its translation is CASSTLDAILNEQFF.